Reported below is one T cell receptor (beta chain). The germline CDR1 and CDR2 sequences are SGHVS and FQNEAQ. V lost 0 bases and J lost 10, with 15 bases in between. This CDR3 region has 14 residues. The entirety of the isolated RNA underwent reverse transcription, so expressed TCRB transcripts were sequenced. Libraries were prepared by immunoSEQ multiplex PCR; TCRdb keeps only in-frame clonotypes and omits some of them. The sample holds nearly 250,000 clones, 13% to 15% seen once. These data are taken from a study of beta chain features in type 1 diabetes. The receptor was isolated from a woman in her thirties or forties in good health. This chain uses TRBV7-8 with TRBJ1-1; D perhaps matches TRBD1 (5 bases). The sample taken for sequencing was naive CD4+ T cells from blood. The CDR3 DNA reads TGTGCCAGCAGCTTAGCGCCGGACACCGGTCGAGCTTTCTTT. Protein sequence: CASSLAPDTGRAFF.